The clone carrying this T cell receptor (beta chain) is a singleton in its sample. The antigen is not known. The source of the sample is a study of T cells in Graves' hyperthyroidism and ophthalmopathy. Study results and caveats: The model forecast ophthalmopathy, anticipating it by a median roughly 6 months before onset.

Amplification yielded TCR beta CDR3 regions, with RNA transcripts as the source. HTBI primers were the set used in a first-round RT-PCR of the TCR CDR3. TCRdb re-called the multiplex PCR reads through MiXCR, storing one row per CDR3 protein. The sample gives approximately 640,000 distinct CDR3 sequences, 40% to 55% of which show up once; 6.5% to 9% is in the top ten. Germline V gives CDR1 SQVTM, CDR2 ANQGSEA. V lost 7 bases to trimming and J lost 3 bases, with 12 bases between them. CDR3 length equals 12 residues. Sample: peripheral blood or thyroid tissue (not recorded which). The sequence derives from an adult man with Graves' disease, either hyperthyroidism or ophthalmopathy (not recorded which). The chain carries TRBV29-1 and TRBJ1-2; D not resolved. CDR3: CSGLRRDYGYTF. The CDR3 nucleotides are TGCAGCGGCCTAAGACGGGACTATGGCTACACCTTC.